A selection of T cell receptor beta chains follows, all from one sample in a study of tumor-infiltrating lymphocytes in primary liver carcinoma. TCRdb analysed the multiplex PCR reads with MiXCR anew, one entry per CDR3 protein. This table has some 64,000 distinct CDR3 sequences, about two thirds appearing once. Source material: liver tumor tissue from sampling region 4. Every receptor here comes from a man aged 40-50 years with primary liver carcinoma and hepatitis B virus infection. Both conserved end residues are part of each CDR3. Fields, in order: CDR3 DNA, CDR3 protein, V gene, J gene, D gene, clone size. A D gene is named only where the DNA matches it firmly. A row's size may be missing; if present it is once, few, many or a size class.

CDR3 DNA: TGTGCCAGCAGCACAGACCTGGACACCGGAGAGCTGTTGTTT
CDR3 protein: CASSTDLDTGELLF
V gene: TRBV11-2
J gene: TRBJ2-2
D gene: -
clone size: -

CDR3 DNA: TGTGTCAGCAGCCTAACGACTAGCGGGAGGGCCGGCTCGGAGACCCAGTACTTC
CDR3 protein: CVSSLTTSGRAGSETQYF
V gene: TRBV4-2
J gene: TRBJ2-5
D gene: TRBD2
clone size: once

CDR3 DNA: TGCGCCAGCAGCCCCCTCCCCGTTACCAGCGGGAGGCAGGATACGCGGTATTTT
CDR3 protein: CASSPLPVTSGRQDTRYF
V gene: TRBV4-3
J gene: TRBJ2-3
D gene: TRBD2
clone size: few

CDR3 DNA: TGTACCAGCAGCCGAAGTAGGGCAGGGGTCATCACTGAAGCATTCTTT
CDR3 protein: CTSSRSRAGVITEAFF
V gene: TRBV11-2
J gene: TRBJ1-1
D gene: -
clone size: -

CDR3 DNA: TGTGCCAGCAGTTACGGGGGACTAGCGGGAGGGAGCTCCTACAATGAGCAGTTCTTC
CDR3 protein: CASSYGGLAGGSSYNEQFF
V gene: TRBV6-2/TRBV6-3
J gene: TRBJ2-1
D gene: TRBD2
clone size: many

CDR3 DNA: TGTGCCAGCAGCTTGGGGGGGACAGGGGGTCAAGAGACCCAGTACTTC
CDR3 protein: CASSLGGTGGQETQYF
V gene: TRBV5-4
J gene: TRBJ2-5
D gene: TRBD1
clone size: many

CDR3 DNA: TGTGCCAACAGCCCTGGAGGGGATAGGCAGTATTTT
CDR3 protein: CANSPGGDRQYF
V gene: TRBV11-2
J gene: TRBJ2-3
D gene: -
clone size: -

CDR3 DNA: TGCAGCGTTGAAGCGGTTGGGGGAACCACCGGGGAGCTGTTTTTT
CDR3 protein: CSVEAVGGTTGELFF
V gene: TRBV29-1
J gene: TRBJ2-2
D gene: -
clone size: medium-sized

CDR3 DNA: TGCACCAGCAGCCAGGATCATAGCAATCAGCCCCAGCATTTT
CDR3 protein: CTSSQDHSNQPQHF
V gene: TRBV4-3
J gene: TRBJ1-5
D gene: -
clone size: -

CDR3 DNA: TGTGCCAGCAGCTTCAAGTATGGGTTGGGGCGGAAGTGGTGGAACTACAATGGGCAGTTCTTC
CDR3 protein: CASSFKYGLGRKWWNYNGQFF
V gene: TRBV11-2
J gene: TRBJ2-1
D gene: -
clone size: -

CDR3 DNA: TGTGCCAGCAGCTCAAAGACAGGGGCCCCCTACGAGCAGTACTTC
CDR3 protein: CASSSKTGAPYEQYF
V gene: TRBV7-8
J gene: TRBJ2-7
D gene: TRBD1
clone size: many

CDR3 DNA: TGCAGCGTTTCCGGGACGGCCCAAAGAAATACACACTATTTT
CDR3 protein: CSVSGTAQRNTHYF
V gene: TRBV29-1
J gene: TRBJ2-3
D gene: -
clone size: -

CDR3 DNA: TGTGCCAGCAGCCAAGATCTGGCAGGGCAAGGGGAGCTGTTTTTT
CDR3 protein: CASSQDLAGQGELFF
V gene: TRBV4-2
J gene: TRBJ2-2
D gene: -
clone size: -

CDR3 DNA: TGTGCCATCAGTATCCTGACAGGGCTTCGTCAAGAGACCCAGTACTTC
CDR3 protein: CAISILTGLRQETQYF
V gene: TRBV11-2
J gene: TRBJ2-5
D gene: TRBD1
clone size: -

CDR3 DNA: TGTGCCAGCAGCGCAAGCACAAATACGCAATATTTT
CDR3 protein: CASSASTNTQYF
V gene: TRBV11-2
J gene: TRBJ2-3
D gene: -
clone size: -

CDR3 DNA: TGTGCCAGCAGTTTGAGGGGGCATGTCTCCTACGAGCAGTACTTC
CDR3 protein: CASSLRGHVSYEQYF
V gene: TRBV28
J gene: TRBJ2-7
D gene: TRBD1
clone size: -

CDR3 DNA: TGTGCCAGCAGTTACCGTTCCTATGACAGGGGATCACTCAATGAGCGGTTCTTC
CDR3 protein: CASSYRSYDRGSLNERFF
V gene: TRBV6-2/TRBV6-3
J gene: TRBJ2-1
D gene: TRBD1
clone size: -

CDR3 DNA: TGTGCCAGCAGCTTGGTCCATAACTATGGTTACATTTTC
CDR3 protein: CASSLVHNYGYIF
V gene: TRBV11-1
J gene: TRBJ1-2
D gene: -
clone size: -

CDR3 DNA: TGTGCCAGCAGCTTAGGAGGGACAGGGGGCAGTAGTGAAAAACTGTTTTTT
CDR3 protein: CASSLGGTGGSSEKLFF
V gene: TRBV11-2
J gene: TRBJ1-4
D gene: TRBD1
clone size: few

CDR3 DNA: TGTGCCACTGGTGGCAGGGTGAACACTGAAGCTTTCTTT
CDR3 protein: CATGGRVNTEAFF
V gene: TRBV11-2
J gene: TRBJ1-1
D gene: -
clone size: few

CDR3 DNA: TGTGCCAGCAAGGAGGAGTCGGGGAGCAATCAGCCCCAGCATTTT
CDR3 protein: CASKEESGSNQPQHF
V gene: TRBV10-2
J gene: TRBJ1-5
D gene: -
clone size: -

CDR3 DNA: TGTTCCAGCACCTCCTCCGGGACAAATGAGCAGTTCTTC
CDR3 protein: CSSTSSGTNEQFF
V gene: TRBV2
J gene: TRBJ2-1
D gene: -
clone size: -

CDR3 DNA: TGTGCCAGCACTGAAGCGGTAGACGGCTACGAGCAGTACTTC
CDR3 protein: CASTEAVDGYEQYF
V gene: TRBV6-1
J gene: TRBJ2-7
D gene: -
clone size: -

CDR3 DNA: TGCAGCGCGGGGGACCTTCACTCCTACAATGAGCAGTTCTTC
CDR3 protein: CSAGDLHSYNEQFF
V gene: TRBV29-1
J gene: TRBJ2-1
D gene: -
clone size: many

CDR3 DNA: TGTGCCAGCAGCTTAGCCGGACAGGGGTTGAGCAATCAGCCCCAGCATTTT
CDR3 protein: CASSLAGQGLSNQPQHF
V gene: TRBV7-8
J gene: TRBJ1-5
D gene: TRBD1
clone size: -

CDR3 DNA: TGCAGCGCCGGGGGAGGGGTCTATGGCTACACTTTC
CDR3 protein: CSAGGGVYGYTF
V gene: TRBV29-1
J gene: TRBJ1-2
D gene: -
clone size: -